This passage covers 25 T cell receptor beta chains from one sample sequenced in a study of CD4+ T cells in melanoma. The data were produced by immunoSEQ multiplex PCR, yet TCRdb's version contains in-frame clones alone and is incomplete. Of 50,000 or so clones in the sample, approximately 89% were seen once. The specimen was peripheral blood. These receptors were collected from a human donor with melanoma.

V and J are TRBV7-9 and TRBJ1-3; weak D call: TRBD1 (6 bases). The length of the CDR3 is 16 residues. In germline, CDR1 is SEHNR, CDR2 FQNEAQ (reference sequence). V was shortened by 5 bases and J by 4 bases, with 18 bases between the two germline ends. CDR3 sequence (DNA): TGTGCCAGCAGCGATCGGGACACCACACCAGGAAACACCATATATTTT. It translates to CASSDRDTTPGNTIYF.

The J gene is TRBJ2-7, the V gene TRBV11-2; no firm D call. Trimming took off 7 bases at V and 1 base at J, with 17 bases between the two ends. This CDR3 has 15 residues. The germline V gene encodes CDR1 SGHAT and CDR2 FQNNGV. Here the CDR3 DNA reads TGTGCCAGCACTACAGTTACAACTATTTCCTACGAGCAGTACTTC. Its translation is CASTTVTTISYEQYF. The whole variable domain, filled in from reference TRBV11-2 and TRBJ2-7, reads EAGVAQSPRYKIIEKRQSVAFWCNPISGHATLYWYQQILGQGPKLLIQFQNNGVVDDSQLPKDRFSAERLKGVDSTLKIQPAKLEDSAVYLCASTTVTTISYEQYFGPGTRLTVT.

The chain employs TRBV6-5 and TRBJ1-1; D is undetermined. V dropped 4 bases and J dropped 5 bases, with 14 bases sitting between them. The CDR3 has 14 residues. Germline V gives CDR1 MNHEY, CDR2 SVGAGI. As DNA, the CDR3 is TGTGCCAGCAGTTTCCAAACAGCGGGTACTGAAGCTTTCTTT. It encodes CASSFQTAGTEAFF.

The V and J genes are TRBV5-4 and TRBJ2-3; the D is unclear. Deletions cut 0 bases from V and 7 bases from J, with 9 bases between. The germline gives CDR1 SGHNT, CDR2 YYREEE (reference sequence). The CDR3 has 13 residues. This CDR3 reads CASSLVGGHTQYF. The CDR3 coding sequence is TGTGCCAGCAGCTTGGTCGGCGGACATACGCAGTATTTT. Full variable domain (rest looked up from reference TRBV5-4 and TRBJ2-3): ETGVTQSPTHLIKTRGQQVTLRCSSQSGHNTVSWYQQALGQGPQFIFQYYREEENGRGNFPPRFSGLQFPNYSSELNVNALELDDSALYLCASSLVGGHTQYFGPGTRLTVL.

The rearrangement uses TRBV4-1 and TRBJ2-6; TRBD1 is a possible D gene (7 bases). Trimming cost V 4 bases and J 1 base, with 20 bases left between them. The CDR3 totals 19 residues. From germline, CDR1 is MGHRA and CDR2 YSYEKL. Written as DNA, the CDR3 is TGCGCCAGCAGCCCCGCCGGCGGGACAGACCGTTCTGGGGCCAACGTCCTGACTTTC. Its protein product is CASSPAGGTDRSGANVLTF.

V usage is TRBV14 and J usage is TRBJ2-1; the D is unclear. CDR1 and CDR2 (germline): SGHDN, FVKESK. The V gene lost 4 bases and the J gene lost 4 bases, with 8 bases spanning the gap. CDR3 length: 13 amino acids. The CDR3 region is CASSLVGYNEQFF. The CDR3 region has the DNA TGTGCCAGCAGCCTAGTAGGATACAATGAGCAGTTCTTC.

The genes are TRBV28 and TRBJ2-7; TRBD1 aligns across 8 bases. Germline CDR1 and CDR2: MDHEN and SYDVKM. The ends lost 6 bases at V and 3 bases at J; junction bases unmatched: 4. CDR3 size: 13 residues. CDR3 sequence: CASRGGQGYEQYF. DNA for the CDR3: TGTGCCAGCAGGGGAGGACAGGGCTACGAGCAGTACTTC.

The V gene is TRBV28, the J gene TRBJ2-7; D perhaps matches TRBD1 (6 bases). The CDR3 is 14 residues long. Trimming shortened V by 6 bases and J by 4 bases, and 16 bases separated the two germline ends. Per the germline V gene, CDR1 is MDHEN and CDR2 is SYDVKM. The CDR3 nucleotides are TGTGCCAGCAGCCTCAGGGGCCCCCAATACGAGCAGTACTTC. Protein: CASSLRGPQYEQYF.

V and J are TRBV18 and TRBJ1-4; possibly TRBD1 for D (5 bases). The CDR3 has 13 amino acids. Trimming shortened V by 0 bases and J by 8 bases, and 7 bases separated the two germline ends. CDR1 is KGHSH, CDR2 LQKENI, per germline. The CDR3 sequence: CASSPPTAEKLFF. In DNA form, the CDR3 reads TGTGCCAGCTCACCACCGACAGCCGAAAAACTGTTTTTT. The full variable domain, completed using reference TRBV18 and TRBJ1-4, is NAGVMQNPRHLVRRRGQEARLRCSPMKGHSHVYWYRQLPEEGLKFMVYLQKENIIDESGMPKERFSAEFPKEGPSILRIQQVVRGDSAAYFCASSPPTAEKLFFGSGTQLSVL.

The chain uses TRBV7-6 and TRBJ2-1; D possibly corresponds to TRBD2 (6 bases). The V gene lost 4 bases and the J gene lost 4 bases, with 17 bases spanning the gap. Looked up from germline, CDR1 is SGHVS and CDR2 is FNYEAQ. This CDR3 is built from 16 residues. In DNA, the CDR3 is TGTGCCAGCAGCTCAGAGGGGACTTTGACTTACAATGAGCAGTTCTTC. Translating gives CASSSEGTLTYNEQFF. Looking up the rest from reference TRBV7-6 and TRBJ2-1 gives the full variable domain: GAGVSQSPRYKVTKRGQDVALRCDPISGHVSLYWYRQALGQGPEFLTYFNYEAQQDKSGLPNDRFSAERPEGSISTLTIQRTEQRDSAMYRCASSSEGTLTYNEQFFGPGTRLTVL.

This clone is a singleton in its sample. The chain combines TRBV4-3 with TRBJ2-1; D might be TRBD1 or TRBD2, each matching 6 bases. Germline loops: CDR1 LGHNA, CDR2 YSLEER. The V end lost 3 bases, the J end lost 8 bases, and 23 bases lay between the germline ends. The CDR3 is made up of 17 amino acids. CDR3 nucleotide sequence: TGCGCCAGCAGCCAGCGAAGGGGGGACTGGGGCTGGGATGAGCAGTTCTTC. Translated: CASSQRRGDWGWDEQFF.

V and J are TRBV5-5 and TRBJ2-7; TRBD2 might be the D (6 bases). Per the germline V gene, CDR1 is SGHKS and CDR2 is YYEKEE (reference sequence). Trimming left V 9 bases short and J 5 bases short, with 24 bases between. The CDR3 has 15 residues. DNA for the CDR3: TGTGCCACCACATTGTACGCGGGGAGGTCAAACGAGCAGTACTTC. It codes for CATTLYAGRSNEQYF.

This chain joins TRBV6-5 and TRBJ2-1; 7 nucleotides agree with TRBD1. V lost 6 bases to trimming and J lost 7 bases; unmatched junction nucleotides: 6. Germline V gene sequence: CDR1 MNHEY, CDR2 SVGAGI. The CDR3 has 13 residues. CDR3 coding DNA: TGTGCCAGCAGCAAACCACAGGGGAATGAGCAGTTCTTC. Its protein is CASSKPQGNEQFF.

This sequence joins TRBV5-5 and TRBJ2-7; D uncertain. Per the germline V gene, CDR1 is SGHKS and CDR2 is YYEKEE (reference sequence). Trimming took off 4 bases at V and 2 bases at J, with 13 bases between the two ends. The length of the CDR3 is 14 residues. The chain's CDR3 is CASSDDRAPYEQYF. The DNA for the CDR3 is TGTGCCAGCAGCGACGACCGGGCTCCCTACGAGCAGTACTTC. The whole variable domain, remainder taken from reference TRBV5-5 and TRBJ2-7, is DAGVTQSPTHLIKTRGQQVTLRCSPISGHKSVSWYQQVLGQGPQFIFQYYEKEERGRGNFPDRFSARQFPNYSSELNVNALLLGDSALYLCASSDDRAPYEQYFGPGTRLTVT.

This clone was seen only once. J is TRBJ2-3 and V is TRBV2; D gene unclear. CDR1 and CDR2 from the germline V gene are SNHLY and FYNNEI. Trimming left V 8 bases short and J 3 bases short, with 15 bases between. This CDR3 is built from 14 residues. DNA of the CDR3: TGTGCCAGCTGGGGTTCCTCCCAAACAGATACGCAGTATTTT. This codes for CASWGSSQTDTQYF. Full variable domain (missing parts from reference TRBV2 and TRBJ2-3): EPEVTQTPSHQVTQMGQEVILRCVPISNHLYFYWYRQILGQKVEFLVSFYNNEISEKSEIFDDQFSVERPDGSNFTLKIRSTKLEDSAMYFCASWGSSQTDTQYFGPGTRLTVL.

The chain has TRBV5-5 and TRBJ1-5; D gene ambiguous. Germline assignment: CDR1 SGHKS and CDR2 YYEKEE (reference sequence). This CDR3 has 12 residues. Trimming took off 2 bases at V and 5 bases at J, with 5 bases between the two ends. CDR3: CASSFMDQPQHF. CDR3 DNA: TGTGCCAGCAGCTTCATGGATCAGCCCCAGCATTTT. Full variable domain (rest looked up from reference TRBV5-5 and TRBJ1-5): DAGVTQSPTHLIKTRGQQVTLRCSPISGHKSVSWYQQVLGQGPQFIFQYYEKEERGRGNFPDRFSARQFPNYSSELNVNALLLGDSALYLCASSFMDQPQHFGDGTRLSIL.

To note about this clone: The same CDR3 also results from other DNA sequences found in this sample. This chain links TRBV7-9 with TRBJ1-3; weak D call: TRBD1 (6 bases). Germline assignment: CDR1 SEHNR and CDR2 FQNEAQ (reference sequence). This CDR3 has 16 residues. V was shortened by 8 bases and J by 0 bases, with 17 bases between the two germline ends. This chain's CDR3 is CASAKLGGVSGNTIYF. In DNA form, the CDR3 reads TGTGCCAGCGCCAAATTAGGGGGGGTCTCTGGAAACACCATATATTTT.

J is TRBJ2-7 and V is TRBV18, with TRBD1 matching over 9 bases. Germline V gene sequence: CDR1 KGHSH, CDR2 LQKENI. With 1 base clipped from V and 5 bases from J, the junction kept 9 bases outside the gene matches. This CDR3 comprises 16 residues. CDR3 sequence reads: CASSPLAGTGYHEQYF. CDR3 coding DNA: TGTGCCAGCTCACCACTAGCCGGGACAGGGTACCACGAGCAGTACTTC.

This chain links TRBV29-1 with TRBJ2-5; a weak D match, TRBD1 (5 bases). The ends were cut back, 0 bases at V and 3 bases at J, with 5 bases in the middle. CDR3 size: 12 residues. Germline CDR1 SQVTM, CDR2 ANQGSEA. CDR3 in amino acids: CSVEDREETQYF. The CDR3 DNA reads TGCAGCGTTGAAGACAGGGAAGAGACCCAGTACTTC.

Only one count was recorded for this clone. The chain has TRBV13 and TRBJ1-6; D uncertain. This CDR3 has 14 amino acids. Germline V gives CDR1 PRHDT, CDR2 FYEKMQ (reference sequence). V was shortened by 5 bases and J by 7 bases, with 12 bases between the two germline ends. The CDR3 DNA sequence: TGTGCCAGCAGCACCGGAGGTAGAAATTCACCCCTCCACTTT. This codes for CASSTGGRNSPLHF.

The chain is built from TRBV4-1 and TRBJ1-5, with a possible D match to TRBD1 (5 bases). Trimming stripped 1 base from V and 2 bases from J, with 12 bases between. The CDR3 length is 16 residues. Germline-derived CDR1 and CDR2 are MGHRA and YSYEKL. In DNA, the CDR3 is TGCGCCAGCAGCCAAGGGGCAGGGTACCGCAATCAGCCCCAGCATTTT. Amino acids: CASSQGAGYRNQPQHF.

The chain is built from TRBV7-3 and TRBJ1-1, with D unclear. The CDR3 consists of 13 residues. In germline, CDR1 is SGHTA, CDR2 FQGTGA. V dropped 2 bases and J dropped 2 bases, with 6 bases sitting between them. CDR3 amino acids: CASSLYRNTEAFF. The DNA of the CDR3 is TGTGCCAGCAGCTTATACAGAAACACTGAAGCTTTCTTT.

The chain carries TRBV7-3 and TRBJ2-1, with 9 bases fitting TRBD1. The CDR3 consists of 16 residues. V was clipped by 3 bases and J by 2 bases; unmatched bases: 5. Germline CDR1 and CDR2: SGHTA and FQGTGA. The CDR3 coding sequence is TGTGCCAGCAGCTTGAGGACAGGGGACGCCTACAATGAGCAGTTCTTC. Protein sequence: CASSLRTGDAYNEQFF.

The chain is built from TRBV9 and TRBJ1-5, with TRBD1 matching over 7 bases. Germline values: CDR1 SGDLS, CDR2 YYNGEE. The V and J ends lost 2 bases and 2 bases, in that order; junction bases with no gene match: 1. This CDR3 is 14 amino acids long. The DNA for the CDR3 is TGTGCCAGCAGCGTTGGACAGGGCAATCAGCCCCAGCATTTT. The encoded protein is CASSVGQGNQPQHF.

The chain employs TRBV5-5 and TRBJ1-6; 9 nucleotides match TRBD1. Unmatched junction bases numbered 2, after V lost 0 bases and J lost 7 bases. The CDR3 covers 15 residues. Germline CDR1 reads SGHKS; CDR2 reads YYEKEE (reference sequence). CDR3 sequence: CASSLGGTGNSPLHF. CDR3 in DNA: TGTGCCAGCAGCTTGGGGGGGACAGGGAATTCACCCCTCCACTTT.